One sample yielded the 11 T cell receptor beta chains listed below, sequenced in a study of cytomegalovirus exposure and HLA in healthy donors. PCR employed 60 Vbeta and 13 Jbeta primers. Profiled with immunoSEQ multiplex PCR; TCRdb holds only in-frame clones, not every one. Of 150,000 to 200,000 clones listed, roughly four fifths are singletons. The sequencing sample was made of PBMCs. The receptors originated from a man aged 35-49 years in good health and CMV-seronegative.

This clone has a single count. The chain couples TRBV27 to TRBJ1-5, with 7 bases fitting TRBD1. Per germline, CDR1 MNHEY and CDR2 SMNVEV (reference sequence). This CDR3 contains 12 residues. V shed 9 bases, J shed 6 bases, and the junction held 5 bases outside the gene matches. CDR3: CASKTGAQPQHF. The DNA of the CDR3 is TGTGCCAGTAAAACAGGGGCTCAGCCCCAGCATTTT.

The J gene is TRBJ1-5, the V gene TRBV28; weak D call: TRBD1 (6 bases). The V end was cut by 5 bases, the J end by 5 bases, with 13 bases between. Germline CDR1 reads MDHEN; CDR2 reads SYDVKM. This CDR3 has 14 residues. The CDR3 nucleotides read TGTGCCAGCAGTCCCAGACAGGAGTATCAGCCCCAGCATTTT. It codes for CASSPRQEYQPQHF. The full variable domain, in which reference TRBV28 and TRBJ1-5 provide the parts outside the CDR3, is DVKVTQSSRYLVKRTGEKVFLECVQDMDHENMFWYRQDPGLGLRLIYFSYDVKMKEKGDIPEGYSVSREKKERFSLILESASTNQTSMYLCASSPRQEYQPQHFGDGTRLSIL.

This rearrangement joins TRBV30 to TRBJ1-4; possibly TRBD1 for D (5 bases). Trimming shortened V by 4 bases and J by 0 bases, and 12 bases separated the two germline ends. Germline V gene lookup returns CDR1 GTSNPN and CDR2 SVGIG (reference sequence). This CDR3 region has 15 residues. The CDR3 reads CAWKGLLATNEKLFF. The CDR3 coding sequence is TGTGCCTGGAAGGGACTTCTTGCAACTAATGAAAAACTGTTTTTT.

This clone has just a few counts. The chain couples TRBV6-6 to TRBJ2-7, with D hard to call. Germline lookup yields CDR1 MNHNY and CDR2 SVGAGI (reference sequence). This CDR3 comprises 15 residues. V lost 2 bases and J lost 4, with 15 bases in between. CDR3 residues: CASSYAEPSHYEQYV. The CDR3 DNA sequence: TGTGCCAGCAGTTACGCGGAACCTAGTCATTACGAGCAGTACGTC.

CDR3 DNA: TGTGCCAGCAGTGTCTCCGGGACTGACAATGAGCAGTTCTTC. Translated, it gives CASSVSGTDNEQFF. The chain links TRBV2 to TRBJ2-1; tentative D call: TRBD2 (6 bases). Germline V CDR1 and CDR2: SNHLY, FYNNEI. This CDR3 has 14 residues. Trimming removed 4 bases from V and 5 bases from J, with 12 bases in between.

This chain joins TRBV5-1 and TRBJ1-1, with D hard to call. Germline CDR1 is SGHRS and CDR2 is YFSETQ. The CDR3 sequence is 16 residues long. Trimming stripped 4 bases from V and 5 bases from J, with 21 bases between. CDR3 nucleotide sequence: TGCGCCAGCAGCCCCTACCGGTACGGTATCGGTACTGAAGCTTTCTTT. It is translated as CASSPYRYGIGTEAFF.

This rearrangement joins TRBV9 to TRBJ1-5, with D possibly TRBD1 on 5 matching bases. This CDR3 comprises 14 residues. V was cut by 0 bases and J by 5 bases, with 9 bases left in between. Germline CDR1 SGDLS, CDR2 YYNGEE. Here the CDR3 DNA reads TGTGCCAGCAGCGTAGGGTCGGGGGATCAGCCCCAGCATTTT. Translated, it gives CASSVGSGDQPQHF.

The chain couples TRBV5-1 to TRBJ1-4, with a possible D match to TRBD1 (6 bases). V was clipped by 0 bases and J by 4 bases, with 13 bases between them. This CDR3 has 16 residues. Looked up from germline, CDR1 is SGHRS and CDR2 is YFSETQ. DNA for the CDR3: TGCGCCAGCAGCTTGGTCCCAGGGGTGGGTAATGAAAAACTGTTTTTT. It specifies CASSLVPGVGNEKLFF.

The chain recombines TRBV6-1 with TRBJ1-1; TRBD1 might be the D (5 bases). Trimming cost V 2 bases and J 5 bases, with 9 bases left between them. The CDR3 is made up of 13 amino acids. The germline V gene has CDR1 MNHNS and CDR2 SASEGT. The CDR3 reads CASSETGRTEAFF. The CDR3 DNA sequence: TGTGCCAGCAGTGAAACAGGAAGAACTGAAGCTTTCTTT.

This chain connects TRBV9 to TRBJ2-5; D uncertain. The CDR3 covers 13 residues. Trimming removed 4 bases at V and 5 bases at J, with 12 bases between. Germline CDR1 is SGDLS and CDR2 is YYNGEE. Here the CDR3 reads CASSSQTRETQYF. Written as DNA, the CDR3 is TGTGCCAGCAGCTCCCAAACTCGGGAGACCCAGTACTTC.

This clone was seen only once. The chain combines TRBV28 with TRBJ2-5, with 7 positions matching TRBD1. The CDR3 has 16 residues. Germline V gene sequence: CDR1 MDHEN, CDR2 SYDVKM. J lost 0 bases, V lost 6 bases, and 10 bases had no gene match. The CDR3 region is CASSTLTTGDQETQYF. CDR3 nucleotide sequence: TGTGCCAGCAGCACGCTGACCACAGGGGACCAAGAGACCCAGTACTTC.